These 9 T cell receptor beta chains were sequenced from one sample in a study of a mutant IDH1 vaccine in newly diagnosed glioma. Only in-frame clones appear in the TCRdb table, and some are missing; sequencing was by immunoSEQ multiplex PCR. The sample has under 150,000 clones, over 75% seen once. No antigen has been identified for these receptors. Stated time point: week 11, during vaccination. Topical imiquimod accompanied each vaccine dose, which consisted of 300 ug of mutant IDH1 20-mer peptide. The source was PBMCs, collected from a glioma patient whose treatment included an IDH1 peptide vaccine. These receptors all stem from a middle-aged man with glioma.

The V and J genes are TRBV5-1 and TRBJ2-7; a possible D gene is TRBD1 (6 bases). V shed 0 bases and J shed 3 bases, with 13 bases lying between them. The germline V gene encodes CDR1 SGHRS and CDR2 YFSETQ. The length of the CDR3 is 15 residues. CDR3 in DNA: TGCGCCAGCAGCTTGGACCAGGGGCGAGTCTACGAGCAGTACTTC. This codes for CASSLDQGRVYEQYF.

This chain joins TRBV5-5 and TRBJ2-2; D is undetermined. The CDR3 length is 11 residues. V was shortened by 3 bases and J by 11 bases, with 8 bases between the two germline ends. Germline V gene sequence: CDR1 SGHKS, CDR2 YYEKEE (reference sequence). The CDR3 DNA reads as TGTGCCAGCAGCTCCGAGTCTGAGCTGTTTTTT. Amino acid sequence: CASSSESELFF.

J is TRBJ1-1 and V is TRBV7-2; TRBD1 is a possible D gene (5 bases). Germline V lookup: CDR1 SGHTA, CDR2 FQGNSA. Trimming left V 1 base short and J 0 bases short, with 9 bases between. This CDR3 is 15 amino acids long. In DNA form, the CDR3 reads TGTGCCAGCAGCTTAGGGGGGGGTATGAACACTGAAGCTTTCTTT. Translated, it gives CASSLGGGMNTEAFF.

J is TRBJ2-6 and V is TRBV19; D not resolved. The CDR3 has 18 residues. Germline lookup yields CDR1 LNHDA and CDR2 SQIVND (reference sequence). Between the trimmed V and J ends, which lost 3 bases and 0 bases, there was a span of 15 bases. CDR3 DNA: TGTGCCAGTAGTATGAGAAACCTCCCCGTCTCTGGGGCCAACGTCCTGACTTTC. Encoded protein: CASSMRNLPVSGANVLTF.

The CDR3 DNA sequence: TGTGCCATCAGTGAGAGGGGAGCTGAAGCTTTCTTT. Translation gives CAISERGAEAFF. The chain combines TRBV10-3 with TRBJ1-1; D may be TRBD1 (5 bases). Trimming shortened V by 2 bases and J by 6 bases, and 7 bases separated the two germline ends. CDR3 size: 12 residues. In germline, CDR1 is ENHRY, CDR2 SYGVKD.

The rearrangement uses TRBV15 and TRBJ2-7, with TRBD2 as a possible D gene (5 bases). The CDR3 extends over 14 amino acids. CDR1 and CDR2 from the germline V gene are LNHNV and YYDKDF (reference sequence). Deletions cut 1 base from V and 5 bases from J, with 12 bases between. The chain's CDR3 is CATSRGGPGNEQYF. The DNA for the CDR3 is TGTGCCACCAGCAGAGGAGGTCCGGGGAACGAGCAGTACTTC. The full variable domain, rest sourced from reference TRBV15 and TRBJ2-7, is DAMVIQNPRYQVTQFGKPVTLSCSQTLNHNVMYWYQQKSSQAPKLLFHYYDKDFNNEADTPDNFQSRRPNTSFCFLDIRSPGLGDTAMYLCATSRGGPGNEQYFGPGTRLTVT.

The J gene is TRBJ1-2, the V gene TRBV19; 7 bases align to TRBD1. The CDR3 runs to 13 residues. V shed 6 bases, J shed 5 bases, and the junction held 6 bases outside the gene matches. CDR1 is LNHDA and CDR2 is SQIVND in the germline V gene (reference sequence). The CDR3 DNA follows: TGTGCCAGTAGCGACAGGGTTCGATATGGCTACACCTTC. Translation: CASSDRVRYGYTF.

The chain links TRBV7-9 to TRBJ2-1, with 10 bases that match TRBD2. After removal of 0 bases from V and 8 bases from J, the junction contained 1 base not matched to a gene. CDR3 length: 14 residues. Germline lookup yields CDR1 SEHNR and CDR2 FQNEAQ (reference sequence). The CDR3 region has the DNA TGTGCCAGCAGCTTAGCAGCGGGGGGGTATGAGCAGTTCTTC. Protein: CASSLAAGGYEQFF.

V gene TRBV27 combines with J gene TRBJ1-4; D remains ambiguous. Trimming shortened V by 8 bases and J by 4 bases, and 11 bases separated the two germline ends. Germline assignment: CDR1 MNHEY and CDR2 SMNVEV (reference sequence). This CDR3 has 13 amino acids. The CDR3: CASGDGNNEKLFF. The CDR3 DNA is TGTGCCAGCGGCGACGGGAATAATGAAAAACTGTTTTTT.